The source of this T cell receptor beta chain is a study of blood T cell repertoires in COVID-19. Germline V CDR1 and CDR2: SQVTM, ANQGSEA. Trimming took off 3 bases at V and 4 bases at J, with 10 bases between the two ends. The CDR3 is made up of 13 amino acids. Assay: immunoSEQ multiplex PCR; the TCRdb copy retains only in-frame clones and omits some. This sample has about 69,000 clones, with roughly 87% found just once. The J gene is TRBJ1-3, the V gene TRBV29-1; D not certain. This receptor was identified in a woman in her forties or fifties with active COVID-19. The sample taken for sequencing was peripheral blood. The DNA of the CDR3 is TGCAGCGTTGATGACTCCGGGGGAAACACCATATATTTT. It is translated as CSVDDSGGNTIYF.